This TCR beta chain was recorded in a study of shared clonotypes between healthy human individuals. Study-wide points: Rarefaction exposed incomplete sorted-subset sequencing despite large depth.

Sequencing was performed with immunoSEQ multiplex PCR; in TCRdb, only in-frame clones are kept and a portion is missing. The sample consists of about 1.1 million clones, approximately 75% of them appearing once. The CDR3 has 16 residues. Germline CDR1 SGHTA, CDR2 FQGNSA. Trimming took 5 bases from V and 4 from J; bases not matched to a gene: 11. Notes on this clone: What it recognizes is unknown.

The TCR was taken from a man aged 18-30 years in good health. Some clones in this sample may be carry-over from other donors' samples. The specimen sequenced was memory CD4+ T cells from PBMCs. Subset noted: CD45RA-negative fraction. The V and J genes are TRBV7-2 and TRBJ2-3; 8 bases line up with TRBD1. CDR3 nucleotide sequence: TGTGCCAGCAGCCAAACAGGGGGTTCCGTCTCAGATACGCAGTATTTT. Its protein product is CASSQTGGSVSDTQYF.